The sample holds a few counts of the clone carrying this T cell receptor beta chain. The data were taken from a study of sequential checkpoint blockade in melanoma. Sequencing was performed with immunoSEQ multiplex PCR; in TCRdb, only in-frame clones are kept and a portion is missing. The sample holds roughly 23,000 clones, nearly 70% seen once. The CDR3 totals 16 residues. The J segment lost 8 bases and the V segment lost 6 bases, leaving 13 bases of the junction unmatched. Germline V CDR1 and CDR2: MDHEN, SYDVKM. Treatment reported: randomized to nivolumab then ipilimumab (arm A) or the reverse (arm B). None of the patients previously received DNA-damaging chemotherapy. PBMC sorting kept live CD3+CD8+ cells without CD19 or CD56.

V is TRBV28 and J is TRBJ1-6; 7 nucleotides match TRBD1. This specimen consisted of CD8+ T cells sorted from blood (inferred from file names), obtained from a patient given nivolumab and ipilimumab in sequence. This receptor was identified in a human donor with melanoma. The CDR3 sequence is CASRSTRQGFDSPLHF. The CDR3 DNA is TGTGCCAGCAGATCGACCAGACAGGGCTTCGATTCACCCCTCCACTTT.